This T cell receptor (beta chain) was sequenced in a study of blood T cell repertoires in COVID-19. Background on the study: Both acute and convalescent COVID-19 samples were obtained from the United States, Italy and Spain.

Participants were aged roughly 18 to 90 years from about two dozen US areas. In the study's own analysis: Amplifying reference gene primers gave estimates of nucleated cell counts. Only in-frame clones appear in the TCRdb table, and some are missing; sequencing was by immunoSEQ multiplex PCR. That table supplies the V and J calls and clone size; D and trimming were determined from the DNA. The profile covers about 250,000 clones, with approximately 84% appearing a single time and roughly a sixth taken by the ten largest. The TCR comes from a man between 18 and 35 years old who had recovered from COVID-19. Sample: PBMCs or T cells enriched from blood (not recorded which).

CDR3 sequence (DNA): TGCGCCAGCAGCCAAGAGGGGGGTACCTACGAGCAGTACTTC. It is translated as CASSQEGGTYEQYF. The chain recombines TRBV4-1 with TRBJ2-7; D possibly corresponds to TRBD2 (6 bases). Germline lookup yields CDR1 MGHRA and CDR2 YSYEKL. The CDR3 runs to 14 residues. Trimming left V 0 bases short and J 2 bases short, with 8 bases between.